This T cell receptor beta chain was sequenced for a study of blood T cells in healthy people across ages (dated by TCRdb to between 2015 and 2017). Looking at the study overall: In model experiments, template switching captured about one uniquely barcoded TCR beta cDNA molecule for every two T cells. Using deep sequencing normalized with unique cDNA molecular identifiers, the study measured how TCR beta repertoire diversity changes with age. Two additional independent replicas of 1 million unique cDNA reads from the same blood draw were analyzed for two donors (one aged 18 to 30 and one aged 80 or older). Four age groups were formed from the donors: young (average approximately 15 years), middle-aged (approximately 40), aged (62) and long-lived (around 82). To avoid experimental bias, donors of different ages were randomly spread across the sequencing lanes.

On the study overall, not on this receptor specifically: The percentage of naive T cells measured by flow cytometry correlated strongly with observed TCR beta diversity. Observed TCR beta diversity per million T cells fell roughly linearly with age, and a significant reduction was already apparent by age about 38. Because profiling used bulk unsorted PBMCs, naive and antigen-experienced compartments could not be compared conclusively. Donor CMV infection status was unknown, potentially confounding age-related changes in expanded clonotypes. Estimates of total diversity based on one million sequenced T cells were regarded as lower bounds and as underestimates. Compared with the aged group, more naive CD4+ T cells, fewer expanded clones and increased TCR diversity were shown by the long-lived group, suggesting age selection.

Points on this clonotype: Which antigen it targets is not known. The junction shows a germline mismatch at one end, possibly a read error.

The germline V gene yields MDHEN for CDR1 and SYDVKM for CDR2. Taken from cysteine to phenylalanine, the CDR3 has 17 residues. CDR3 DNA is the only sequence kept; it has 51 bases, read in frame from the first base. Libraries were prepared through 5' RACE. Sequencing was carried out with an Illumina HiSeq 2500. A second PCR of about 6 to 12 cycles was run with a J-beta primer mix and a sample-barcoded 5' primer. A template-switch 5' adaptor carrying 12 random nucleotides introduced a unique molecular identifier onto each TCR beta cDNA molecule. Each sample yielded at least 3 million CDR3-containing paired-end reads. First-strand cDNA was synthesized from all RNA with the Mint cDNA synthesis kit, primed by a TRBC-specific oligonucleotide. After uracil-DNA glycosylase treatment, a first 18-cycle PCR used universal primers M1SS and BC2_uni_R on all cDNA. In the paper's pipeline: For normalization, 1 million high-quality reads were randomly selected from each sample, with every read carrying a distinct molecular identifier. Instead of being binned into consensus sequences, reads with shared molecular identifiers were discarded. MiTCR, run with a Q25 quality threshold and the strictest error-elimination algorithm, handled CDR3 identification, clonotype clustering and error correction. A nonparametric unseen species model with Euler transformation was used to estimate a lower bound on total TCR beta diversity. The public reads were reanalyzed by TCRdb: fastp trimming at Q25, MiXCR alignment, in-frame beta chains only. CDR3 protein sequences are deduplicated, and each keeps its most common genes and DNA. For this entry, the V and J calls and clone size follow TCRdb and not the study's own pipeline. This sample gives more than 1,400,000 distinct CDR3 sequences in total; around two fifths of them show up just once. The ten top clones hold roughly 7.9% of the sample.

Donors were 39 systemically healthy Caucasian individuals from Russia aged 6 to 90 years. Roughly 9 milliliters of peripheral blood were drawn from each donor into EDTA-treated Vacutainer tubes. Ficoll-Paque density-gradient centrifugation was used to isolate PBMCs, with at least 6.5 million per sample. Total RNA was extracted from PBMCs with Trizol reagent, with at least 6 micrograms obtained per sample. Naive CD45RAhigh/CD27high T cell percentages were measured by flow cytometry on a PBMC aliquot from every donor. Sequencing was carried out using blood. Recombination joined TRBV28 with TRBJ2-3, and 8 bases in between align with TRBD2. This clonotype was obtained from a woman under 30 in good health. The CDR3 protein sequence reads: CACSPPREGENPDTQYF. The DNA is TGTGCCTGCAGTCCCCCCCGGGAGGGAGAGAATCCAGATACGCAGTATTTT.